A single sample gave rise to the 32 T cell receptor beta chains below, sequenced in a study of identical twins. TCRdb redid the calling of the 5' RACE reads with MiXCR, one entry per CDR3 protein. The sample shows roughly 720,000 distinct CDR3 sequences, about 20% of them seen only once. These data were also reused for a study on T cells expressing NK-cell markers.

The material sequenced was PBMCs. These receptors were taken from a woman aged 18-30 years in good health.

This clonotype has a handful of counts. The rearrangement joins TRBV10-2 to TRBJ2-3, with 13 bases that match TRBD2. CDR1 and CDR2 from the germline V gene are WSHSY and SAAADI. J was trimmed by 3 bases and V by 6 bases; bases with no gene match: 3. The CDR3 is made up of 15 amino acids. The CDR3 DNA sequence: TGCGCCAGCAGGGGGACTAGCGGGGTGACAGATACGCAGTATTTT. This translates into CASRGTSGVTDTQYF.

This clonotype was seen a handful of times. V is TRBV9 and J is TRBJ2-7, with D perhaps TRBD1 or TRBD2 (5 bases each). The CDR3 contains 14 residues. Germline V gives CDR1 SGDLS, CDR2 YYNGEE. V lost 0 bases, J lost 3 bases, and 10 bases lay in between. The CDR3 reads CASSVVGENYEQYF. As DNA, the CDR3 is TGTGCCAGCAGCGTAGTAGGGGAGAACTACGAGCAGTACTTC.

V is TRBV7-2 and J is TRBJ2-7; D is unclear. Between the trimmed V and J ends, which lost 3 bases and 3 bases, there was a span of 15 bases. This CDR3 comprises 15 residues. Germline V gene sequence: CDR1 SGHTA, CDR2 FQGNSA. CDR3 coding DNA: TGTGCCAGCAGCTTCAATCGACGTAACAGCTACGAGCAGTACTTC. Encoded protein: CASSFNRRNSYEQYF.

CDR3 sequence: CASSQVHVTDTQYF. CDR3 DNA sequence: TGTGCCAGCAGCCAAGTTCACGTGACAGATACGCAGTATTTT. The chain carries TRBV7-8 and TRBJ2-3; D ambiguous. Germline values: CDR1 SGHVS, CDR2 FQNEAQ. The CDR3 consists of 14 residues. V gave up 5 bases and J gave up 3 bases, with 12 bases separating them.

This chain connects TRBV7-9 to TRBJ1-1; 8 bases line up with TRBD1. Germline CDR1 is SEHNR and CDR2 is FQNEAQ (reference sequence). The CDR3 extends over 12 amino acids. Unmatched junction bases numbered 6, after V lost 10 bases and J lost 5 bases. The CDR3 sequence is CATQGARTEAFF. The CDR3 DNA reads TGTGCCACCCAGGGGGCGAGGACTGAAGCTTTCTTT.

This clonotype was observed a few times. The chain combines TRBV5-1 with TRBJ1-1, with D uncertain. Germline assignment: CDR1 SGHRS and CDR2 YFSETQ. This CDR3 contains 12 residues. Trimming took off 4 bases at V and 8 bases at J, with 12 bases between the two ends. The CDR3 sequence: CASSPPGDEAFF. CDR3 DNA sequence: TGCGCCAGCAGCCCCCCGGGAGACGAAGCTTTCTTT.

There are a few counts of this clonotype. This sequence joins TRBV12-5 and TRBJ2-7; D remains ambiguous. Deletions cut 2 bases from V and 6 bases from J, with 11 bases between. CDR3 length equals 13 residues. Germline values: CDR1 LGHNT, CDR2 FRNRAP. CDR3 DNA sequence: TGTGCTAGTGGTTTGTTGGGAAAAGGCGAGCAGTACTTC. The encoded protein is CASGLLGKGEQYF.

The chain carries TRBV19 and TRBJ2-7, with D perhaps given as TRBD1 or TRBD2 (5 bases each). Between the trimmed V and J ends, which lost 8 bases and 3 bases, there was a span of 20 bases. Per germline, CDR1 LNHDA and CDR2 SQIVND (reference sequence). CDR3 length: 15 amino acids. The CDR3 DNA is TGTGCCAGTTCCTCCGCCGGGACCGCTAACTACGAGCAGTACTTC. Translated: CASSSAGTANYEQYF.

This clonotype appeared many times. This rearrangement joins TRBV7-8 to TRBJ2-2, with D possibly TRBD2 on 5 matching bases. The CDR3 consists of 17 residues. Trimming took off 5 bases at V and 8 bases at J, with 24 bases between the two ends. CDR1 is SGHVS and CDR2 is FQNEAQ in the germline V gene. The CDR3 DNA reads as TGTGCCAGCAGCCCTAGCCCAAACTCACGGTCGGGGGGGGAGCTGTTTTTT. Protein: CASSPSPNSRSGGELFF. The whole variable domain, remainder taken from reference TRBV7-8 and TRBJ2-2, is GAGVSQSPRYKVAKRGQDVALRCDPISGHVSLFWYQQALGQGPEFLTYFQNEAQLDKSGLPSDRFFAERPEGSVSTLKIQRTQQEDSAVYLCASSPSPNSRSGGELFFGEGSRLTVL.

With regard to this clonotype: The junction shows a germline mismatch at one end, possibly a read error. The genes are TRBV5-6 and TRBJ2-1; 11 bases line up with TRBD2. Per germline, CDR1 SGHDT and CDR2 YYEEEE. The CDR3 has 20 amino acids. DNA of the CDR3: TGTGCCATCAGCCCGGGGGGGCCGGGACTAGCGGTCCCTTATTACAATGAGCAGTTCTTC. Translation gives CAISPGGPGLAVPYYNEQFF.

This clonotype was seen only a few times. The rearrangement links TRBV29-1 to TRBJ2-1; 13 bases match TRBD2. Germline V gene sequence: CDR1 SQVTM, CDR2 ANQGSEA. The CDR3 runs to 14 residues. V shed 7 bases and J 9 bases; nucleotides not matched to a gene: 9. As DNA, the CDR3 is TGCAGCGCACTAGCGGGAGGGCGGGGGAGTGAGCAGTTCTTC. It is translated as CSALAGGRGSEQFF.

The chain combines TRBV7-2 with TRBJ2-2; D call uncertain. The CDR3 loop spans 12 amino acids. From germline, CDR1 is SGHTA and CDR2 FQGNSA. V lost 7 bases and J lost 7, with 10 bases in between. The CDR3 here is CASTLYNGELFF. The CDR3 DNA sequence: TGTGCCAGCACCCTTTATAACGGGGAGCTGTTTTTT.

This clonotype was seen more than once but under ten times. The rearrangement uses TRBV5-1 and TRBJ2-3; 8 nucleotides agree with TRBD1. The germline V gene has CDR1 SGHRS and CDR2 YFSETQ. V was clipped by 3 bases and J by 5 bases; unmatched bases: 14. The CDR3 has 17 residues. CDR3 loop: CASSSPPWGRGQDTQYF. The CDR3 DNA sequence: TGCGCCAGCAGCTCCCCTCCCTGGGGCAGGGGGCAAGATACGCAGTATTTT.

In its sample, this clonotype was seen a few times. The chain links TRBV7-3 to TRBJ1-1; D unclear. Trimming took 1 base from V and 0 from J, leaving 12 bases between them. The CDR3 is made up of 16 amino acids. The germline V gene has CDR1 SGHTA and CDR2 FQGTGA. The CDR3 DNA reads TGTGCCAGCAGCTTAAAGCTCCGCCAGATGAACACTGAAGCTTTCTTT. Encoded protein: CASSLKLRQMNTEAFF.

This clonotype has a handful of counts. The chain combines TRBV12-3 or TRBV12-4 with TRBJ2-3, with 8 bases matching TRBD2. V lost 3 bases and J lost 2; bases outside the gene matches: 10. The CDR3 has 17 residues. CDR3 coding DNA: TGTGCCAGCAGTTTCGGTGGCGGGGGGAAAAACACAGATACGCAGTATTTT. Translated: CASSFGGGGKNTDTQYF.

The genes are TRBV12-3 or TRBV12-4 and TRBJ1-2, with 8 bases matching TRBD1. The CDR3 consists of 14 residues. V lost 1 base and J lost 7; bases outside the gene matches: 5. The CDR3 region is CASSLGQGWGGYTF. The DNA for the CDR3 is TGTGCCAGCAGTTTAGGACAGGGGTGGGGTGGCTACACCTTC.

This chain's CDR3 is CASSTRTAASYNEQFF. The CDR3 DNA reads as TGTGCCAGCAGTACCCGGACTGCCGCCTCCTACAATGAGCAGTTCTTC. The rearrangement uses TRBV12-3 or TRBV12-4 and TRBJ2-1, with D possibly matching TRBD2 (5 bases). Trimming pared 5 bases from V and 0 bases from J, leaving 14 bases between. This CDR3 is built from 16 residues.

In this sample, this clonotype turned up many times. The rearrangement uses TRBV20-1 and TRBJ2-2; TRBD1 might be the D (6 bases). The CDR3 is made up of 16 amino acids. Germline-derived CDR1 and CDR2 are DFQATT and SNEGSKA (reference sequence). Trimming took off 2 bases at V and 1 base at J, with 14 bases between the two ends. Here the CDR3 reads CSARIAGTQNTGELFF. CDR3 sequence (DNA): TGCAGTGCTAGAATAGCCGGGACACAGAACACCGGGGAGCTGTTTTTT.

This clonotype was counted between two and nine times. V gene TRBV5-1 combines with J gene TRBJ2-2; D not certain. The CDR3 spans 14 residues. Germline assignment: CDR1 SGHRS and CDR2 YFSETQ. V was cut by 3 bases and J by 0 bases, with 6 bases left in between. In DNA, the CDR3 is TGCGCCAGCAGCTCGAGGCCGAACACCGGGGAGCTGTTTTTT. Its protein product is CASSSRPNTGELFF.

This clonotype was counted between two and nine times. The chain combines TRBV7-2 with TRBJ2-4, with D possibly matching TRBD2 (5 bases). This CDR3 has 16 residues. V lost 1 base to trimming and J lost 6 bases, with 16 bases between them. CDR1 is SGHTA, CDR2 FQGNSA, per germline. The DNA of the CDR3 is TGTGCCAGCAGCTTAGAGGTTATGAGGGAAGGAAACATTCAGTACTTC. It is translated as CASSLEVMREGNIQYF.

Only a few counts were recorded for this clonotype. CDR3 sequence (DNA): TGCAGTGCTATTATTTACAATGAGCAGTTCTTC. Amino acids: CSAIIYNEQFF. The rearrangement links TRBV20-1 to TRBJ2-1; no reliable D call. Per germline, CDR1 DFQATT and CDR2 SNEGSKA (reference sequence). The CDR3 contains 11 residues. Deletions cut 4 bases from V and 4 bases from J, with 5 bases between.

The CDR3 DNA sequence: TGTGCCAGCTCACCCGGCAGGGACCGTGAAAAACTGTTTTTT. It codes for CASSPGRDREKLFF. The chain is built from TRBV18 and TRBJ1-4; D is possibly TRBD1 (5 bases). The CDR3 consists of 14 residues. V gave up 3 bases and J gave up 7 bases, with 12 bases separating them. Looked up from germline, CDR1 is KGHSH and CDR2 is LQKENI.

The chain uses TRBV6-1 and TRBJ2-2; D unresolved. Germline assignment: CDR1 MNHNS and CDR2 SASEGT. The CDR3 runs to 14 residues. The germline V and J ends were trimmed by 6 bases and 4 bases, with 12 bases remaining between them. The CDR3 sequence is CASRRRRSTGELFF. The DNA for the CDR3 is TGTGCCAGCAGACGTCGGAGATCCACCGGGGAGCTGTTTTTT.

The J gene is TRBJ1-1, the V gene TRBV20-1, with no clear D. CDR1 DFQATT and CDR2 SNEGSKA come from the germline V gene (reference sequence). V lost 6 bases and J 1 base, leaving 12 bases between the germline ends. This CDR3 is 13 amino acids long. The CDR3 spells CSATTGGNTEAFF. The DNA of the CDR3 is TGCAGTGCCACTACCGGCGGGAACACTGAAGCTTTCTTT.

This chain uses TRBV5-1 with TRBJ1-1, with D tentatively TRBD1 (6 bases). CDR1 and CDR2 from the germline V gene are SGHRS and YFSETQ. The CDR3 consists of 15 residues. Trimming shortened V by 4 bases and J by 1 base, and 14 bases separated the two germline ends. The CDR3 is CASSAGTPENTEAFF. CDR3 sequence (DNA): TGCGCCAGCAGCGCCGGGACACCGGAGAACACTGAAGCTTTCTTT.

The chain joins TRBV3-1 to TRBJ2-5; possible D gene TRBD2, 6 bases. The CDR3 extends over 14 amino acids. Germline values: CDR1 LGHDT, CDR2 YNNKEL (reference sequence). Trimming removed 0 bases from V and 4 bases from J, with 9 bases in between. The CDR3 nucleotides are TGTGCCAGCAGCCAAGACTACGGGGGAGAGACCCAGTACTTC. This sequence encodes CASSQDYGGETQYF.

This chain connects TRBV30 to TRBJ2-7; no clear D gene. Deletions cut 0 bases from V and 0 bases from J, with 3 bases between. CDR1 and CDR2 (germline): GTSNPN, SVGIG (reference sequence). CDR3 size: 12 residues. Here the CDR3 reads CAWSVSSYEQYF. CDR3 sequence (DNA): TGTGCCTGGAGTGTAAGCTCCTACGAGCAGTACTTC.

This clonotype was detected a few times. The chain has TRBV7-8 and TRBJ2-5, with TRBD2 identical over 8 bases. The germline V gene encodes CDR1 SGHVS and CDR2 FQNEAQ. With 6 bases clipped from V and 5 bases from J, the junction kept 11 bases outside the gene matches. The CDR3 loop spans 15 amino acids. The CDR3 region has the DNA TGTGCCAGCAGACCAAAACCGGGGGGGCCCGAGACCCAGTACTTC. Protein: CASRPKPGGPETQYF.

The chain recombines TRBV20-1 with TRBJ2-1; tentatively, D is TRBD2 (6 bases). Germline values: CDR1 DFQATT, CDR2 SNEGSKA (reference sequence). The CDR3 runs to 14 residues. Trimming cost V 6 bases and J 0 bases, with 12 bases left between them. CDR3 sequence reads: CSALTGSSYNEQFF. CDR3 nucleotide sequence: TGCAGTGCCCTGACCGGGAGCTCCTACAATGAGCAGTTCTTC.

The chain uses TRBV28 and TRBJ2-7, with 10 nucleotides matching TRBD2. Germline CDR1 reads MDHEN; CDR2 reads SYDVKM. The V gene end was trimmed by 7 bases and the J gene end by 3 bases; junction bases not matched to a gene: 12. CDR3 length: 16 amino acids. CDR3: CASTLAGSQRFYEQYF. The CDR3 DNA is TGTGCCAGCACACTAGCGGGAAGCCAACGATTCTACGAGCAGTACTTC.

This clonotype was counted a few times. The chain is built from TRBV6-4 and TRBJ2-3, with 13 bases aligning to TRBD2. Germline loops: CDR1 MRHNA, CDR2 SNTAGT. The CDR3 runs to 15 residues. The trim removed 3 bases at V and 10 bases at J, leaving 7 bases unmatched. The chain's CDR3 is CASSEGGLAGAPQYF. For the CDR3, the DNA is TGTGCCAGCAGTGAAGGTGGACTAGCGGGGGCCCCGCAGTATTTT.

This clonotype showed up just a few times. J is TRBJ1-2 and V is TRBV20-1; D is uncertain. The V end lost 1 base, the J end lost 7 bases, and 13 bases lay between the germline ends. The CDR3 is 13 amino acids. Germline V gives CDR1 DFQATT, CDR2 SNEGSKA (reference sequence). The CDR3 DNA reads TGCAGTGCTAGAGTGGAGGTCCACAGTGGCTACACCTTC. It is translated as CSARVEVHSGYTF.